One sample yielded the 22 T cell receptor beta chains listed below, sequenced in a study of post-analysis software for immune sequencing data. These TCRs' antigens remain unknown. Unique molecular identifiers were present in the TCR beta cDNA libraries. MiXCR, run by TCRdb on the PCR reads, gives a single entry per CDR3 protein. The table shows fewer than 700,000 distinct CDR3 sequences, with about 40% occurring only once. General study findings and limits: The five TRBV segments detected at higher frequency in patients than in controls included TRBV5-6, TRBV5-1 and TRBV20-1.

The sequenced material came from blood. These receptors were collected from a girl under 18 with multiple sclerosis.

Details on this clonotype: An end of the junction does not agree with germline; a read error may underlie this. The chain employs TRBV6-1 and TRBJ2-1, with TRBD2 matching over 10 bases. The CDR3 has 16 residues. In germline, CDR1 is MNHNS, CDR2 SASEGT. CDR3 region: CASSPLAGDRSDERFF. The CDR3 region has the DNA TGTGCCAGCAGCCCGCTAGCGGGAGATAGGTCGGATGAGCGGTTCTTC.

CDR3: CAISDQSGQNYGYTF. The CDR3 bases are TGTGCCATCAGTGACCAATCGGGACAGAACTATGGCTACACCTTC. The chain employs TRBV10-3 and TRBJ1-2, with TRBD1 matching over 7 bases. The junction had 6 bases not matched to a gene; V was cut back by 3 bases and J by 2 bases. The CDR3 contains 15 residues. Germline CDR1 is ENHRY and CDR2 is SYGVKD.

This clonotype was observed a few times. The chain carries TRBV5-1 and TRBJ1-1; D remains ambiguous. The V end lost 1 base, the J end lost 8 bases, and 9 bases lay between the germline ends. Germline V gene lookup returns CDR1 SGHRS and CDR2 YFSETQ. This CDR3 is built from 12 residues. The DNA of the CDR3 is TGCGCCAGCAGCTTGAAGGGCAGGGAAGCTTTCTTT. Amino acids: CASSLKGREAFF.

This sequence joins TRBV7-2 and TRBJ2-3; D ambiguous. Germline CDR1 is SGHTA and CDR2 is FQGNSA. V was pared by 8 bases and J by 1 base, with 10 bases between. The CDR3 length is 13 residues. The CDR3 region has the DNA TGTGCCAGCGCGGCCCGCGGCACAGATACGCAGTATTTT. Amino acids: CASAARGTDTQYF.

This clonotype occurred many times. The rearrangement joins TRBV9 to TRBJ2-7; 13 nucleotides match TRBD2. The junction had 0 bases not matched to a gene; V was cut back by 3 bases and J by 6 bases. Germline V gene sequence: CDR1 SGDLS, CDR2 YYNGEE. This CDR3 comprises 13 residues. This CDR3 is CASSGTSGSEQYF. The CDR3 DNA reads TGTGCCAGCAGCGGGACTAGCGGGAGCGAGCAGTACTTC.

Note on this clonotype: A much larger clone differs by one base, so this may be a read error. Here the CDR3 omits its conserved ending phenylalanine or tryptophan, so a read error is the likely source. CDR3 residues: CASSLGLAGLSYEQYY. The CDR3 region has the DNA TGCGCCAGCAGCTTGGGACTAGCGGGACTCTCCTACGAGCAGTACTAC. This chain links TRBV5-1 with TRBJ2-7, with 11 bases identical to TRBD2. This CDR3 spans 16 amino acids. Germline assignment: CDR1 SGHRS and CDR2 YFSETQ. V lost 0 bases and J lost 0; bases outside the gene matches: 2.

This sequence joins TRBV12-3 or TRBV12-4 and TRBJ2-1, with D tentatively TRBD2 (5 bases). The CDR3 is 15 amino acids. Trimming took off 3 bases at V and 3 bases at J, with 12 bases between the two ends. The DNA of the CDR3 is TGTGCCAGCAGTTTTCGTGGGAGCGGCTACAATGAGCAGTTCTTC. Translation gives CASSFRGSGYNEQFF.

This clonotype was observed a few times. J is TRBJ2-7 and V is TRBV20-1, with TRBD2 matching 11 bases. The V segment lost 6 bases and the J segment 3 bases; nucleotides outside the gene matches: 7. Germline V gene lookup returns CDR1 DFQATT and CDR2 SNEGSKA (reference sequence). This CDR3 is built from 14 residues. The DNA of the CDR3 is TGCAGTGCCTCAACTAGCGGGGGTGTCTACGAGCAGTACTTC. Its protein product is CSASTSGGVYEQYF.

The chain has TRBV5-1 and TRBJ2-5; possibly TRBD1 for D (5 bases). The V gene lost 1 base and the J gene lost 2 bases, with 9 bases spanning the gap. CDR1 SGHRS and CDR2 YFSETQ come from the germline V gene. The CDR3 totals 14 residues. CDR3 bases: TGCGCCAGCAGCTTGACAGGACGGCAAGAGACCCAGTACTTC. It specifies CASSLTGRQETQYF.

This clonotype has more than one count but fewer than ten. The V and J genes are TRBV6-1 and TRBJ1-2, with 7 bases matching TRBD1. Germline CDR1 is MNHNS and CDR2 is SASEGT. The CDR3 covers 14 residues. With V trimmed by 3 bases and J by 6 bases, 7 bases remained unmatched. DNA of the CDR3: TGTGCCAGCAGTGACTATAGGGGGCGAGATGGCTACACCTTC. Encoded protein: CASSDYRGRDGYTF.

This chain links TRBV5-1 with TRBJ1-4; weak D call: TRBD1 (5 bases). V was cut by 3 bases and J by 2 bases, with 8 bases left in between. The CDR3 spans 14 residues. From germline, CDR1 is SGHRS and CDR2 YFSETQ. The CDR3: CASSSGRTNEKLFF. In DNA, the CDR3 is TGCGCCAGCAGCTCGGGACGTACTAATGAAAAACTGTTTTTT.

The gene calls are TRBV10-3 and TRBJ1-5; perhaps TRBD1 as D (6 bases). The length of the CDR3 is 16 residues. CDR1 and CDR2 from the germline V gene are ENHRY and SYGVKD. The V end lost 1 base, the J end lost 7 bases, and 17 bases lay between the germline ends. CDR3 sequence reads: CAISELSGGAGQPQHF. In DNA form, the CDR3 reads TGTGCCATCAGTGAGTTGTCCGGGGGCGCGGGCCAGCCCCAGCATTTT.

The V gene is TRBV20-1, the J gene TRBJ2-3; no definite D call. CDR1 is DFQATT and CDR2 is SNEGSKA in the germline V gene (reference sequence). V lost 0 bases, J lost 2 bases, and 9 bases lay in between. The CDR3 contains 14 residues. CDR3 loop: CSARDVRNTDTQYF. DNA of the CDR3: TGCAGTGCTAGAGATGTCAGAAACACAGATACGCAGTATTTT.

V gene TRBV5-1 combines with J gene TRBJ2-7; 8 bases map to TRBD1. Per the germline V gene, CDR1 is SGHRS and CDR2 is YFSETQ. The CDR3 sequence is 15 residues long. The V segment lost 0 bases and the J segment 1 base; nucleotides outside the gene matches: 3. CDR3 sequence (DNA): TGCGCCAGCAGCTTGGAGTGGGACAGGTCCTACGAGCAGTACTTC. Amino acids: CASSLEWDRSYEQYF.

The genes are TRBV5-6 and TRBJ2-2, with TRBD2 identical over 12 bases. Trimming removed 4 bases from V and 1 base from J; junction bases left unmatched: 14. Per germline, CDR1 SGHDT and CDR2 YYEEEE. This CDR3 contains 20 residues. The CDR3 bases are TGTGCCAGCAGCGCCTACCAACATCTAGCGGGGGGGCAGAACACCGGGGAGCTGTTTTTT. It translates to CASSAYQHLAGGQNTGELFF.

J is TRBJ1-1 and V is TRBV6-5, with D hard to call. The CDR3 sequence is 14 residues long. CDR1 MNHEY and CDR2 SVGAGI come from the germline V gene. V was pared by 2 bases and J by 11 bases, with 18 bases between. CDR3 coding DNA: TGTGCCAGCAGTTACGAAAGGAATTCCTTGAGGGCTTTCTTT. As protein: CASSYERNSLRAFF.

V gene TRBV2 combines with J gene TRBJ2-7; D may be TRBD1 (5 bases). CDR1 and CDR2 from the germline V gene are SNHLY and FYNNEI. Trimming pared 4 bases from V and 2 bases from J, leaving 12 bases between. The CDR3 has 14 amino acids. CDR3 sequence: CASSATVGTYEQYF. The CDR3 nucleotides are TGTGCCAGCAGTGCGACAGTGGGCACCTACGAGCAGTACTTC.

This chain uses TRBV6-5 with TRBJ1-1; TRBD1 agrees at 7 bases. With 6 bases clipped from V and 4 bases from J, the junction kept 8 bases outside the gene matches. Germline V CDR1 and CDR2: MNHEY, SVGAGI. The length of the CDR3 is 14 residues. CDR3 loop: CASRIPGGGTEAFF. DNA for the CDR3: TGTGCCAGCAGGATCCCAGGGGGGGGCACTGAAGCTTTCTTT.

This clonotype has just a few counts. The rearrangement uses TRBV6-5 and TRBJ2-7; D is possibly TRBD1 (5 bases). Germline loops: CDR1 MNHEY, CDR2 SVGAGI. This CDR3 contains 15 residues. The V gene lost 6 bases and the J gene lost 1 base, with 16 bases spanning the gap. DNA for the CDR3: TGTGCCAGCAGGACTCGGCAGGGCATTTCCTACGAGCAGTACTTC. It is translated as CASRTRQGISYEQYF.

In this sample, this clonotype turned up a few times. The chain is built from TRBV13 and TRBJ2-7; D gene unclear. Per germline, CDR1 PRHDT and CDR2 FYEKMQ (reference sequence). The CDR3 spans 13 residues. V lost 4 bases, J lost 2 bases, and 9 bases lay in between. DNA of the CDR3: TGTGCCAGCAGCTCCCGGACCCCCTACGAGCAGTACTTC. Protein: CASSSRTPYEQYF.

This clonotype was seen a few times. The chain recombines TRBV4-1 with TRBJ1-2; TRBD1 matches at 7 bases. This CDR3 comprises 14 residues. J was trimmed by 2 bases and V by 4 bases; bases with no gene match: 4. Germline-derived CDR1 and CDR2 are MGHRA and YSYEKL. CDR3 bases: TGCGCCAGCAGCCGCCCGGGACAGAACTATGGCTACACCTTC. This codes for CASSRPGQNYGYTF.

This chain joins TRBV12-3 or TRBV12-4 and TRBJ2-3, with D possibly matching TRBD1 (6 bases). This CDR3 has 15 residues. V lost 6 bases to trimming and J lost 5 bases, with 18 bases between them. CDR3 amino acids: CASRLQGNIGDTQYF. The CDR3, as DNA: TGTGCCAGCAGACTTCAGGGGAATATTGGAGATACGCAGTATTTT.